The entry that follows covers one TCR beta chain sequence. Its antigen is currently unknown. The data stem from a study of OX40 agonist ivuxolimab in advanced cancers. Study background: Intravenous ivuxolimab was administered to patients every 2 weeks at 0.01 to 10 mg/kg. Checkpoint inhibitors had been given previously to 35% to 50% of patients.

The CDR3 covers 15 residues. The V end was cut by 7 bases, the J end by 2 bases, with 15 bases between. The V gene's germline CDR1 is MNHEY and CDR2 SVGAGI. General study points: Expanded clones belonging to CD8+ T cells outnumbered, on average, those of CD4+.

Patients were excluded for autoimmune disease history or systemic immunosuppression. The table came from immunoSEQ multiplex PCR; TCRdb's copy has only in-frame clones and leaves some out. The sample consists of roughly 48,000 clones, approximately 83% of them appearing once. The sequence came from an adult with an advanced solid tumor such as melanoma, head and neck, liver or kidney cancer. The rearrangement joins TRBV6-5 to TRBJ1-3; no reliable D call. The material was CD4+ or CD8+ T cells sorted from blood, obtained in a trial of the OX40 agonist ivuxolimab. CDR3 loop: CASTSEAAPGNTIYF. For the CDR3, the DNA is TGTGCCAGCACCTCGGAGGCAGCCCCTGGAAACACCATATATTTT.